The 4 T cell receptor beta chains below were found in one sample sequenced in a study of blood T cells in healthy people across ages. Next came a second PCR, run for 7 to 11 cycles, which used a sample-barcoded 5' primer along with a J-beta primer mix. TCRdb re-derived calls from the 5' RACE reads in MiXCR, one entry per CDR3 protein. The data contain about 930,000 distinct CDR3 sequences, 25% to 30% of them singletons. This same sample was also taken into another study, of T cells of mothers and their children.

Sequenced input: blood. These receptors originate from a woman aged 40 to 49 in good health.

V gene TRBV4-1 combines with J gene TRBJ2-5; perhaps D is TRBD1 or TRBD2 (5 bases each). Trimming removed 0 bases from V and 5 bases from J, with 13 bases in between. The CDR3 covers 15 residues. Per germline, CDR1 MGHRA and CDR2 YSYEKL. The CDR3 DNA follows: TGCGCCAGCAGCCAAGATGGACATCCGGGGGAGACCCAGTACTTC. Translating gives CASSQDGHPGETQYF.

CDR3 protein: CASSFVGRKETQYF. In DNA form, the CDR3 reads TGTGCCAGCAGTTTTGTAGGCAGGAAAGAGACCCAGTACTTC. V gene TRBV28 combines with J gene TRBJ2-5; D call uncertain. CDR1 is MDHEN, CDR2 SYDVKM, per germline. V lost 3 bases, J lost 3 bases, and 11 bases lay in between. This CDR3 has 14 amino acids.

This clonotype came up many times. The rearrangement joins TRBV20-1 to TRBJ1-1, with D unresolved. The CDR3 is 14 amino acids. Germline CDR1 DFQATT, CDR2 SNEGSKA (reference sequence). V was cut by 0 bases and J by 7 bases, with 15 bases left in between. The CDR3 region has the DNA TGCAGTGCTAGAGACCAATCCTGGTCGGTTGAAGCTTTCTTT. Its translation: CSARDQSWSVEAFF.

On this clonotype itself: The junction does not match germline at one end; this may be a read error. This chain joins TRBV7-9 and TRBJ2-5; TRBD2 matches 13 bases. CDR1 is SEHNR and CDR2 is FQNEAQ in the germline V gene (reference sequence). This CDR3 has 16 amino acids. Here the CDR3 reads CASSPWTSGGREAQYF. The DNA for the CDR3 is TGTGCCAGCAGCCCCTGGACTAGCGGGGGCCGAGAGGCCCAGTACTTC. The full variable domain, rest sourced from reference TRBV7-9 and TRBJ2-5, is DTGVSQNPRHKITKRGQNVTFRCDPISEHNRLYWYRQTLGQGPEFLTYFQNEAQLEKSRLLSDRFSAERPKGSFSTLEIQRTEQGDSAMYLCASSPWTSGGREAQYFGPGTRLLVL.